This note documents a single TCR beta chain sequence. There are many counts of this clonotype. Its binding antigen is unknown. There are no base qualities to consult, and no much larger clone falls within one base. Receptor amplification or capture employed 5' RACE. TCRdb shows the sequencer as NextSeq 500. To correct for sequencing error and PCR bias, the TCR library protocol tagged individual cDNA molecules with unique molecular identifiers. Sequencing covered both TCR alpha and beta chains, and within each sample the abundances of alpha and beta sequences were tightly co-correlated. In the original analysis: Decombinator V4 was used to perform V gene, J gene and CDR3 annotation of TCR sequences. TCRs were defined as expanded if a significant change between any two time points was detected under a Poisson model with p below 0.0001. TCR abundances were normalised to the total number of TCRs sequenced per sample and expressed as counts per million. TRAV1-2 paired with TRAJ12, TRAJ20 or TRAJ33 defined MAIT TCRs, while TRAV10 paired with TRAJ18 defined iNKT TCRs. VDJdb, accessed on 1 November 2021, was searched for TCRs annotated for CMV, EBV and SARS-CoV-2, and TCRs annotated for more than one antigen were excluded. The public sequencing data were trimmed at Q25 with fastp and processed into clonotypes with MiXCR by TCRdb, which kept only in-frame beta chains. When rows share a CDR3 protein, they turn into one entry using the most common DNA and genes. These V and J calls derive from TCRdb rather than the authors' analysis. This sample lists tens of thousands of distinct CDR3 sequences; about 11% were detected once. Under 7.5% of the sample is held by the ten biggest clonotypes.

Trimming takes 5 bases off V and 4 bases off J; junction bases not matched to a gene: 10. Measured from the cysteine to the phenylalanine, the CDR3 is 15 residues long. The CDR3 DNA has 45 bases and is translated from base 1. As encoded in the germline V gene, CDR1 is MNHEY while CDR2 is SVGEGT. The data were taken from a study of early T cells in non-severe SARS-CoV-2 infection (dated by TCRdb to about 2021). About the study as a whole: TCR sequencing used bulk RNA from unsorted whole blood, so alpha and beta chains could not be paired.

The full study reports these points: VDJdb matching was skewed toward anti-spike CD8 responses and likely underestimated virus-specific expansions, missing private and CD4 specificities.

A case-control design nested within a healthcare worker cohort in London, UK, was used, with weekly nasopharyngeal swab PCR tests and blood sampling performed. Between 23 and 31 March 2020, the week of the UK lockdown, healthcare workers were enrolled and then followed up weekly for as long as 16 weeks. The receptor chain draws on TRBV6-2 or TRBV6-3 and TRBJ2-7; 8 nucleotides in the junction match TRBD1. The sequence was obtained from an adult who was a healthcare worker with PCR-confirmed SARS-CoV-2 infection or an uninfected control (not recorded which). The specimen was whole blood. The DNA sequence follows: TGTGCCAGCAGTAATGGACAGGGCCCTCCTTACGAGCAGTACTTC. This sequence encodes CASSNGQGPPYEQYF.